This TCR beta chain is from a study of T cells after yellow fever vaccination. Study summary: The authors prepared low-cell-number fractions using SMART-Seq v4 Ultra Low Input. General study results and limits: Across the CD4 and CD8 compartments, a small share of clonotypes was present in both.

As regards this clonotype: Its specificity is unknown.

This CDR3 is built from 14 residues. V shed 7 bases and J shed 0 bases, with 13 bases lying between them. From germline, CDR1 is SEHNR and CDR2 FQNEAQ (reference sequence). 5'RACE template switching added a universal primer site and UMIs to TCR cDNA. TCRdb redid the calling of the 5' RACE reads with MiXCR, one entry per CDR3 protein. The profile shows some 400,000 distinct CDR3 sequences, more than 5.5% of them singletons. Sequences were derived from PBMCs, sampled 5 days after the yellow fever booster vaccination. The rearrangement joins TRBV7-9 to TRBJ2-7, with TRBD2 as a possible D gene (5 bases). The TCR comes from a man aged 25 to 45 who received the YFV17D yellow fever vaccine. The CDR3 protein is CASMPWGDSYEQYF. In DNA form, the CDR3 reads TGTGCCAGCATGCCCTGGGGAGACTCCTACGAGCAGTACTTC.